Below are 5 T cell receptor beta chains sequenced from a single sample in a study of blood T cell repertoires in COVID-19 (dated by TCRdb to between 2020 and 2021). Libraries came from the immunoSEQ multiplex PCR assay. TCRdb obtained this table from immuneACCESS and retained in-frame rearrangements with V and J assigned. These tables miss some clones; where compared with another copy, unresolved V genes account for less than half of the shortfall, and the remainder is unexplained. Within this sample are some 40,000 clones, with about 83% of them counted one time only. Around 40% of the sample is in the top ten clones. The sequencing input was peripheral blood. The receptors were gathered from a woman aged 80 or over with acute or convalescent COVID-19.

V gene TRBV12-5 combines with J gene TRBJ1-1, with a tentative D call TRBD1 (5 bases). V was trimmed by 2 bases and J by 10 bases, leaving 17 bases between them. The germline gives CDR1 LGHNT, CDR2 FRNRAP. This CDR3 is 14 amino acids long. The CDR3 sequence is CASGLNLVEGRAFF. In nucleotides, the CDR3 is TGTGCTAGTGGTTTGAACCTTGTGGAGGGACGAGCTTTCTTT.

J is TRBJ1-5 and V is TRBV6-2 or TRBV6-3, with TRBD1 identical over 12 bases. The J segment lost 6 bases and the V segment lost 6 bases, leaving 6 bases of the junction unmatched. Germline loops: CDR1 MNHEY, CDR2 SVGEGT. The CDR3 totals 15 residues. This CDR3 reads CASSPGTGGRQPQHF. CDR3 bases: TGTGCCAGCAGCCCCGGGACAGGGGGCCGTCAGCCCCAGCATTTT.

This sequence joins TRBV3-1 (or the pseudogene TRBV3-2) and TRBJ2-1; TRBD2 agrees at 7 bases. V was clipped by 0 bases and J by 9 bases; unmatched bases: 8. The CDR3 loop spans 15 amino acids. CDR1 and CDR2 from the germline V gene are LGHDT and YNNKEL (reference sequence). For the CDR3, the DNA is TGTGCCAGCAGCCAAGATACGGGGAGGGATGGTGAGCAGTTCTTC. Protein product: CASSQDTGRDGEQFF.

The rearrangement uses TRBV6-6 and TRBJ2-7; TRBD1 is a possible D gene (6 bases). V was trimmed by 7 bases and J by 0 bases, leaving 16 bases between them. The V gene's germline CDR1 is MNHNY and CDR2 SVGAGI (reference sequence). The CDR3 spans 15 residues. The CDR3 DNA follows: TGTGCCAGCACCAAACAGGGCTGGGACTCCTACGAGCAGTACTTC. Its translation: CASTKQGWDSYEQYF.

The rearrangement joins TRBV28 to TRBJ1-4, with 11 nucleotides matching TRBD1. This CDR3 has 15 amino acids. With V trimmed by 5 bases and J by 8 bases, 7 bases remained unmatched. Germline CDR1 MDHEN, CDR2 SYDVKM. Here the CDR3 reads CASSPGQGAGEKLFF. The CDR3 coding sequence is TGTGCCAGCAGTCCCGGACAGGGGGCGGGGGAAAAACTGTTTTTT.